Included here is one T cell receptor (beta chain) sequence, with context. The antigen remains undetermined. This record comes from a study of regulatory T cells in long-lasting Graves disease. Broader study findings: Newly diagnosed disease favored TRBV20-1 and TRBJ2-1 over persistent disease.

Germline V gene lookup returns CDR1 MNHNS and CDR2 SASEGT. V shed 4 bases and J shed 2 bases, with 16 bases lying between them. This CDR3 has 16 residues. HTBI primers from iRepertoire and Arm-PCR of CDR3 regions yielded the TCR beta libraries. TCRdb used MiXCR to reprocess the multiplex PCR reads, holding one entry per CDR3 protein. The sample consists of 560,000 or so distinct CDR3 sequences, about 16% of them appearing once. Time point noted: newly diagnosed GD, antithyroid drugs for less than 3 months. Generation of the TCR library employed RNA extracted from PBMCs. American Thyroid Association guidelines defined how Graves' disease was diagnosed. This sample was shared with a second study, whose subject was T cells in Graves' hyperthyroidism and ophthalmopathy. That source notes: Thyroid ultrasound, orbital computed tomography, clinical symptoms, and serum thyroxine and TRAb underpinned diagnoses.

The sequenced sample was peripheral blood mononuclear cells (PBMCs), obtained at new diagnosis, from a patient treated with antithyroid drugs. V usage is TRBV6-1 and J usage is TRBJ2-3; a possible D gene is TRBD2 (5 bases). The TCR was taken from a man aged 18 to 30 with Graves disease. The CDR3: CASSALGSGYTDTQYF. CDR3 sequence (DNA): TGTGCCAGCAGTGCCCTCGGAAGCGGATACACAGATACGCAGTATTTT.